The source of this T cell receptor (beta chain) is a study of blood T cell repertoires in COVID-19. Background on the study: Nucleic acid was either cDNA or gDNA, and it came from T cells, B-cell-depleted T cells, or PBMCs.

Sequencing used immunoSEQ multiplex PCR; TCRdb keeps in-frame clones, though not all of them. Of approximately 320,000 clones listed, about 91% are singletons. Two consecutive negative NP/OP PCR tests, clearance, or resolved symptoms defined Cohort 3 recovery. Germline assignment: CDR1 SGHAT and CDR2 FQNNGV. The CDR3 spans 15 residues. V lost 1 base, J lost 5 bases, and 14 bases lay in between. The sequence was obtained from a woman aged 18-29 years who had recovered from COVID-19. V and J are TRBV11-2 and TRBJ2-5, with D hard to call. The sequencing sample was made of PBMCs or T cells enriched from blood (not recorded which). The chain's CDR3 is CASSLVFGVYETQYF. As DNA, the CDR3 is TGTGCCAGCAGCTTAGTCTTCGGAGTCTATGAGACCCAGTACTTC.